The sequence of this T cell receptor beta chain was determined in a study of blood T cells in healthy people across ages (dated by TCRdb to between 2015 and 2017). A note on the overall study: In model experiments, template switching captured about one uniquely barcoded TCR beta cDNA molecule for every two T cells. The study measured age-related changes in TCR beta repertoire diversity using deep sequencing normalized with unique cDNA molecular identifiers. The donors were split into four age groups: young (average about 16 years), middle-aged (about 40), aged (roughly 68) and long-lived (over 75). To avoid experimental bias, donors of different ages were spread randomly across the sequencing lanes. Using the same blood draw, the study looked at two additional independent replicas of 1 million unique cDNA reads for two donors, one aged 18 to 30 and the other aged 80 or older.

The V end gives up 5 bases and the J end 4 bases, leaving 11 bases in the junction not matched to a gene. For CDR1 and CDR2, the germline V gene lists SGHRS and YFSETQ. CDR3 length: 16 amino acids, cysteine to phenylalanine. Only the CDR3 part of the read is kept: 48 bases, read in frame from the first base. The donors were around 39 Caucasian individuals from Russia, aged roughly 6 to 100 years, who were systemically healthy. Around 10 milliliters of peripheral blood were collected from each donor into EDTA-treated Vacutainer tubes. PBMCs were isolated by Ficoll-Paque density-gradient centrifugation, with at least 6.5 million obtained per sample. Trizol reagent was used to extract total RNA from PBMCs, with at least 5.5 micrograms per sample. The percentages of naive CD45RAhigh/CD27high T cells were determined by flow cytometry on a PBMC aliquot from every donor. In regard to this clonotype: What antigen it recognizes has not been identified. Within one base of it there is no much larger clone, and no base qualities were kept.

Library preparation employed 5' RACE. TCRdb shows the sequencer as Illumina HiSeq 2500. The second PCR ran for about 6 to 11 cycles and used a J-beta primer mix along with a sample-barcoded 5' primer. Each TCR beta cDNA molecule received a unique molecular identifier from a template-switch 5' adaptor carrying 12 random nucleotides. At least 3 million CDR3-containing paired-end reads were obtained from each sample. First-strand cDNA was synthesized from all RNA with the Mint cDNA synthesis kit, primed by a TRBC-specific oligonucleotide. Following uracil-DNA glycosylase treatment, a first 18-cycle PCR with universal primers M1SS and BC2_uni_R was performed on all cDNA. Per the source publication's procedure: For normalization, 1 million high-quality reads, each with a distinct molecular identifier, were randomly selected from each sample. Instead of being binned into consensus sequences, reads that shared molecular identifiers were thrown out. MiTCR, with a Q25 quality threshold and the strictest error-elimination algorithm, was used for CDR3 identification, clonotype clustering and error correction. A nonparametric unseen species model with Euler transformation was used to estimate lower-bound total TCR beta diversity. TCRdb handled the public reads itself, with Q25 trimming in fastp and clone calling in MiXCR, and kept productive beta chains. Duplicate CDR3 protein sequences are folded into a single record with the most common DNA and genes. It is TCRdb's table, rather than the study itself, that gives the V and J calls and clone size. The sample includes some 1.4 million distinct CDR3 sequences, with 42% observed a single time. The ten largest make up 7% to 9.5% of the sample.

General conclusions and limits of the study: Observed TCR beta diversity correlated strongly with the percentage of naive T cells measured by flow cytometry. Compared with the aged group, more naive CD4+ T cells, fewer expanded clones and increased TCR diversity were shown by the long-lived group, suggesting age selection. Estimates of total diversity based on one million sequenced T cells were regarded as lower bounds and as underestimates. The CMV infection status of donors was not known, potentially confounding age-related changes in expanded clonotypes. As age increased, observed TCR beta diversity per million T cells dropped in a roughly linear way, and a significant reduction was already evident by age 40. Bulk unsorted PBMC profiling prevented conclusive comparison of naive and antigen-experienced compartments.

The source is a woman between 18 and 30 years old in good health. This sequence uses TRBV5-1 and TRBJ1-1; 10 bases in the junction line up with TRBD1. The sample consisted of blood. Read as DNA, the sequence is TGCGCCAGCAGATCGGGACAGGGGAAGGCGGGCACTGAAGCTTTCTTT. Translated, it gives CASRSGQGKAGTEAFF.